This entry concerns a single T cell receptor beta chain. The antigen is unknown. This sample is drawn from a study of T cells after yellow fever vaccination. As for the study in general: In the case of low-cell-number fractions, SMART-Seq v4 Ultra Low Input was used for preparation. General observations from the study: One caveat is that FACS-sorted repertoires could contain abundant clonotypes contaminating from the bulk population. CD4 and CD8 compartments shared a small share of clonotypes, likely from convergent recombination. The secondary response peaked faster, at day 5 versus 15, but was weaker.

V was clipped by 4 bases and J by 0 bases, with 10 bases between them. The germline V gene has CDR1 DFQATT and CDR2 SNEGSKA (reference sequence). The CDR3 runs to 13 residues. TCRdb re-analysed the 5' RACE reads in MiXCR, keeping a single row per CDR3 protein. The top ten clones hold less than 50% of a sample with roughly 70,000 distinct CDR3 sequences, roughly 8% of them seen once. The chain employs TRBV20-1 and TRBJ2-7; the D gene is possibly TRBD1 (5 bases). The sequence came from a man younger than 40 who received the YFV17D yellow fever vaccine. The sequencing here drew on CD8+ T cells sorted from PBMCs, taken on the day of the yellow fever booster vaccination. In DNA form, the CDR3 reads TGCAGTGCTACCCAGGGCCGCTCCTACGAGCAGTACTTC. Translation: CSATQGRSYEQYF.